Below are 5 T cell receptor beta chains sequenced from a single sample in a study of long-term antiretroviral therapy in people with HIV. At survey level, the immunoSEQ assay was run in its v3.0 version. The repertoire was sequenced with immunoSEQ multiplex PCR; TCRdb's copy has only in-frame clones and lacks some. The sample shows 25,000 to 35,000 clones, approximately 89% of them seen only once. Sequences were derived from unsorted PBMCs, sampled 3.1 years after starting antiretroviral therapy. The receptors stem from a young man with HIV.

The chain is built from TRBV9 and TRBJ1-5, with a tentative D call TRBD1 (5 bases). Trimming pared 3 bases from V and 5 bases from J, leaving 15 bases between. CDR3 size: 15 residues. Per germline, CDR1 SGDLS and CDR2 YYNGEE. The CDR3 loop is CASSAGRGSDQPQHF. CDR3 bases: TGTGCCAGCAGCGCCGGCCGGGGGTCCGATCAGCCCCAGCATTTT.

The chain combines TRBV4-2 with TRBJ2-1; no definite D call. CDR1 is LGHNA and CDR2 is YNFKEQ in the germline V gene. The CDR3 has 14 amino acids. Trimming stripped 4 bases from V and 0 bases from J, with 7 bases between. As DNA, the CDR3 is TGTGCCAGCAGCCCGTCTAGCTCCTACAATGAGCAGTTCTTC. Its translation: CASSPSSSYNEQFF.

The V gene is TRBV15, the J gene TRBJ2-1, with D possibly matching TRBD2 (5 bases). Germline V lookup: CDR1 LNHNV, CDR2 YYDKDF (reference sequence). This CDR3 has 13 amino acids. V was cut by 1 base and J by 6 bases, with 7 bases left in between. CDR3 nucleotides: TGTGCCACCAGCAGAGGAGGAGGCAATGAGCAGTTCTTC. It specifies CATSRGGGNEQFF.

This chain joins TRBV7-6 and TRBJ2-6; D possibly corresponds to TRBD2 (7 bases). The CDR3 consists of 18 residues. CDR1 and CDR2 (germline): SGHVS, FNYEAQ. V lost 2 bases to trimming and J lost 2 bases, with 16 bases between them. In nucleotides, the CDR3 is TGTGCCAGCAGCTTAAGGGCAGGGGAGGGGACTGGGGCCAACGTCCTGACTTTC. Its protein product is CASSLRAGEGTGANVLTF.

The CDR3 here is CASSSSRTNEQYF. The CDR3 DNA is TGTGCCAGCAGTTCCTCAAGGACAAACGAGCAGTACTTC. The V gene is TRBV6-5, the J gene TRBJ2-7; maybe TRBD1 (5 bases). The germline gives CDR1 MNHEY, CDR2 SVGAGI. The ends were cut back, 4 bases at V and 5 bases at J, with 12 bases in the middle. This CDR3 is 13 amino acids long.